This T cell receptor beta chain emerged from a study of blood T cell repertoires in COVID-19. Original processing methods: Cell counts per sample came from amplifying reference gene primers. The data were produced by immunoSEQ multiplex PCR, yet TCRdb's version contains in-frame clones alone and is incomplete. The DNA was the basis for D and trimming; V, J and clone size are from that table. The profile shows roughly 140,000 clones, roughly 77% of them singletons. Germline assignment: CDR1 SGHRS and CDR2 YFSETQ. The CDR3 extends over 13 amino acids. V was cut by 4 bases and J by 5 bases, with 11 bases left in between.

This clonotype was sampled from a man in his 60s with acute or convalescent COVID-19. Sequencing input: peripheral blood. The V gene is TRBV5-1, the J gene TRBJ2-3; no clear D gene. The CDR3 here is CASSPIPQDTQYF. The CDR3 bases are TGCGCCAGCAGCCCAATCCCCCAAGATACGCAGTATTTT.